Shown below are 18 T cell receptor beta chains from a single sample sequenced in a study of blood T cell repertoires in COVID-19. Profiled with immunoSEQ multiplex PCR; TCRdb holds only in-frame clones, not every one. This table holds tens of thousands of clones, 65% to 85% found once. Sequenced input: peripheral blood. These receptors were taken from an elderly woman with acute or convalescent COVID-19.

A single count supports this clone. The V and J genes are TRBV11-2 and TRBJ2-3; tentatively, D is TRBD2 (6 bases). The CDR3 covers 16 residues. The V end was cut by 0 bases, the J end by 2 bases, with 12 bases between. From germline, CDR1 is SGHAT and CDR2 FQNNGV. CDR3 residues: CASSLDLGGTTDTQYF. CDR3 coding DNA: TGTGCCAGCAGCTTAGATCTCGGGGGAACCACAGATACGCAGTATTTT.

The chain is built from TRBV21-1 and TRBJ1-5; the table's TRBD1 call for D was not verified on the DNA. TRBV21-1 is assigned pseudogene status. This CDR3 comprises 17 residues. For the CDR3, the DNA is TGTGCCAGGTTAGGAGCACTAAGGGGTGGCTGGGGTAGGCCCCAGCATTTT. Its translation: CARLGALRGGWGRPQHF.

This rearrangement joins TRBV21-1 to TRBJ2-1; TRBD1, the table's D call, lacks a check against the DNA. TRBV21-1 has pseudogene status. The CDR3 is made up of 13 amino acids. DNA of the CDR3: TGTGCCAGCAGCAACCGTGGGGCCTATGAGCAGTTCTTC. Its protein product is CASSNRGAYEQFF.

The sample holds a few counts of this clone. J is TRBJ2-7 and V is TRBV10-2; 13 nucleotides line up with TRBD2. Trimming cost V 4 bases and J 8 bases; bases outside gene matches: 2. In germline, CDR1 is WSHSY, CDR2 SAAADI. The CDR3 runs 13 residues. CDR3 residues: CASSGTSGGKQYF. The CDR3, as DNA: TGCGCCAGCAGTGGGACTAGCGGGGGCAAGCAGTACTTC.

The chain has TRBV10-3 and TRBJ1-4; 7 nucleotides align to TRBD1. The ends lost 5 bases at V and 4 bases at J; junction bases unmatched: 7. The germline CDR1 and CDR2 sequences are ENHRY and SYGVKD. The CDR3 runs to 15 residues. The CDR3 sequence is CAISITGAVNEKLFF. The CDR3 DNA is TGTGCCATCAGTATTACAGGGGCCGTTAATGAAAAACTGTTTTTT.

This clone appeared a single time. The chain carries TRBV7-8 and TRBJ2-7; 9 bases are a match to TRBD1. With V trimmed by 1 base and J by 3 bases, 4 bases remained unmatched. Germline lookup yields CDR1 SGHVS and CDR2 FQNEAQ. The CDR3 covers 15 residues. This chain's CDR3 is CASSLVGTGLYEQYF. The CDR3 coding sequence is TGTGCCAGCAGCTTAGTCGGGACAGGGCTCTACGAGCAGTACTTC.

The rearrangement links TRBV28 to TRBJ2-3; D call uncertain. This CDR3 comprises 11 residues. The germline gives CDR1 MDHEN, CDR2 SYDVKM. Trimming took off 4 bases at V and 6 bases at J, with 5 bases between the two ends. The CDR3 protein is CASSSPDTQYF. CDR3 nucleotides: TGTGCCAGCAGTTCCCCGGATACGCAGTATTTT.

The V and J genes are TRBV7-9 and TRBJ2-7; 7 positions agree with TRBD1. CDR1 is SEHNR, CDR2 FQNEAQ, per germline (reference sequence). The length of the CDR3 is 14 residues. Trimming cost V 5 bases and J 5 bases; bases outside gene matches: 9. The CDR3 nucleotides read TGTGCCAGCAGCGAACAGGGGTTTGGAGACGAGCAGTACTTC. Translating it yields CASSEQGFGDEQYF. Supplemented by reference TRBV7-9 and TRBJ2-7, the full variable domain reads DTGVSQNPRHKITKRGQNVTFRCDPISEHNRLYWYRQTLGQGPEFLTYFQNEAQLEKSRLLSDRFSAERPKGSFSTLEIQRTEQGDSAMYLCASSEQGFGDEQYFGPGTRLTVT.

A few counts support this clone. The gene calls are TRBV18 and TRBJ2-1; D perhaps matches TRBD1 (5 bases). Germline values: CDR1 KGHSH, CDR2 LQKENI. Between the trimmed V and J ends, which lost 3 bases and 5 bases, there was a span of 8 bases. The CDR3 runs to 13 residues. This chain's CDR3 is CASSPGRDNEQFF. DNA for the CDR3: TGTGCCAGCTCACCGGGCAGGGACAATGAGCAGTTCTTC. The full variable domain, rest sourced from reference TRBV18 and TRBJ2-1, is NAGVMQNPRHLVRRRGQEARLRCSPMKGHSHVYWYRQLPEEGLKFMVYLQKENIIDESGMPKERFSAEFPKEGPSILRIQQVVRGDSAAYFCASSPGRDNEQFFGPGTRLTVL.

The rearrangement joins TRBV5-1 to TRBJ2-5, with a weak D call TRBD1 (5 bases). The CDR3 sequence is 13 residues long. V was cut by 2 bases and J by 5 bases, with 10 bases left in between. Germline-derived CDR1 and CDR2 are SGHRS and YFSETQ. The CDR3 loop is CASSFAGMETQYF. The CDR3, as DNA: TGCGCCAGCAGCTTTGCAGGGATGGAGACCCAGTACTTC.

This chain links TRBV7-2 with TRBJ2-1, with 8 bases identical to TRBD2. Trimming took 3 bases from V and 9 from J; bases not matched to a gene: 7. This CDR3 comprises 14 residues. Germline V CDR1 and CDR2: SGHTA, FQGNSA. The CDR3 DNA reads TGTGCCAGCAGCTTGGGAGCGGGAGAGGGTGAGCAGTTCTTC. This gives the protein CASSLGAGEGEQFF.

V gene TRBV28 combines with J gene TRBJ1-1; TRBD1 agrees at 7 bases. Germline V gene sequence: CDR1 MDHEN, CDR2 SYDVKM. This CDR3 spans 14 amino acids. Trimming took 2 bases from V and 2 from J; bases not matched to a gene: 2. CDR3 bases: TGTGCCAGCAGTTTAAGACAGGGAAACACTGAAGCTTTCTTT. It specifies CASSLRQGNTEAFF. Supplemented by reference TRBV28 and TRBJ1-1, the full variable domain reads DVKVTQSSRYLVKRTGEKVFLECVQDMDHENMFWYRQDPGLGLRLIYFSYDVKMKEKGDIPEGYSVSREKKERFSLILESASTNQTSMYLCASSLRQGNTEAFFGQGTRLTVV.

This clone was observed once. The chain couples TRBV20-1 to TRBJ1-2; D unresolved. The V end lost 4 bases, the J end lost 1 base, and 4 bases lay between the germline ends. The CDR3 runs to 11 residues. Germline lookup yields CDR1 DFQATT and CDR2 SNEGSKA (reference sequence). This chain's CDR3 is CSAIVNYGYTF. CDR3 DNA sequence: TGCAGTGCTATAGTTAACTATGGCTACACCTTC.

V and J are TRBV6-2 or TRBV6-3 and TRBJ2-5, with 12 bases identical to TRBD2. Unmatched junction bases numbered 9, after V lost 2 bases and J lost 2 bases. This CDR3 region has 18 residues. In germline, CDR1 is MNHEY, CDR2 SVGEGT. The CDR3 sequence: CASSYVPGLAGSQETQYF. In nucleotides, the CDR3 is TGTGCCAGCAGTTACGTCCCTGGACTAGCGGGAAGTCAAGAGACCCAGTACTTC.

This chain uses TRBV5-1 with TRBJ2-7; TRBD1 is a possible D gene (5 bases). Trimming removed 1 base from V and 2 bases from J, with 7 bases in between. Per germline, CDR1 SGHRS and CDR2 YFSETQ. The CDR3 consists of 13 residues. The DNA for the CDR3 is TGCGCCAGCAGCTTGAAGGGGACCTACGAGCAGTACTTC. It translates to CASSLKGTYEQYF.

The V and J genes are TRBV9 and TRBJ2-3; D possibly corresponds to TRBD2 (6 bases). CDR3 length: 13 amino acids. V lost 5 bases, J lost 1 base, and 8 bases lay in between. Germline CDR1 SGDLS, CDR2 YYNGEE. DNA for the CDR3: TGTGCCAGCAGAGCGGGTCGCACAGATACGCAGTATTTT. Translation: CASRAGRTDTQYF. The variable domain in full, with the rest retrieved from reference TRBV9 and TRBJ2-3, is DSGVTQTPKHLITATGQRVTLRCSPRSGDLSVYWYQQSLDQGLQFLIQYYNGEERAKGNILERFSAQQFPDLHSELNLSSLELGDSALYFCASRAGRTDTQYFGPGTRLTVL.

This chain joins TRBV15 and TRBJ1-4; 10 nucleotides align to TRBD1. V was clipped by 1 base and J by 7 bases; unmatched bases: 3. The CDR3 contains 15 residues. CDR1 and CDR2 from the germline V gene are LNHNV and YYDKDF (reference sequence). The CDR3 DNA follows: TGTGCCACCAGCAGAGGACAGGGGGCGGTTGAAAAACTGTTTTTT. Translating gives CATSRGQGAVEKLFF.

The chain links TRBV5-1 to TRBJ2-2, with D tentatively TRBD2 (5 bases). CDR1 and CDR2 from the germline V gene are SGHRS and YFSETQ. V was clipped by 5 bases and J by 5 bases, with 13 bases between them. The CDR3 length is 14 residues. CDR3 in amino acids: CASRASSLTGELFF. CDR3 nucleotide sequence: TGCGCCAGCAGGGCTAGCTCTCTTACCGGGGAGCTGTTTTTT.